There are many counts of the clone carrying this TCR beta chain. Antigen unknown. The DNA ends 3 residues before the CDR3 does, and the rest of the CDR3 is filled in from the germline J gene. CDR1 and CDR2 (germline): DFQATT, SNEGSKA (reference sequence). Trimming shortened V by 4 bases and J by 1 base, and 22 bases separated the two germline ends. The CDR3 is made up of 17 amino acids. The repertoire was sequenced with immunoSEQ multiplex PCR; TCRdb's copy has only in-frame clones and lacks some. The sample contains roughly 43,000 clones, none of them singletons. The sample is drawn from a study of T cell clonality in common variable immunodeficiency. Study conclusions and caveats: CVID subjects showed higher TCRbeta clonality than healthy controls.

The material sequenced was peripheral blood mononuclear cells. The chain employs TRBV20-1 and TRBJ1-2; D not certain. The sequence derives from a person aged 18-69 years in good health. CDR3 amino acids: CSAITIGARSLNYGYTF. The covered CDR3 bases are TGCAGTGCTATCACTATTGGAGCACGTAGTCTTAACTATGGC.